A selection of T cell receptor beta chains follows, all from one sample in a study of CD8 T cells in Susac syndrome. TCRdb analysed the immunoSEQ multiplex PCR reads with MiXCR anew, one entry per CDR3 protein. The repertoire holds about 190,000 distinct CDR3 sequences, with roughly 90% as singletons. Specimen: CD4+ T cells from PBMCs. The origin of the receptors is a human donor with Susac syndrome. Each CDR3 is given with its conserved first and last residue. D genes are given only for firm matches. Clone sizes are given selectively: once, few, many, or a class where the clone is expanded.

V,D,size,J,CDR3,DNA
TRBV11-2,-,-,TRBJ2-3,CASSPQAGRSTDTQYF,TGTGCCAGCAGCCCCCAGGCGGGAAGGAGCACAGATACGCAGTATTTT
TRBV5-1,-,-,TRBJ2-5,CASSPTQPQETQYF,TGCGCCAGCAGCCCTACGCAACCCCAAGAGACCCAGTACTTC
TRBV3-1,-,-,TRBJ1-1,CASSPRAPAVAFF,TGTGCCAGCAGCCCGCGGGCCCCGGCGGTGGCTTTCTTT
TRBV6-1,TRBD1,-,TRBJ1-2,CASSPIPGQGFYGYTF,TGTGCCAGCAGTCCAATTCCGGGACAGGGGTTTTATGGCTACACCTTC
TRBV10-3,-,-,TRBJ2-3,CAISVTGIKGDTQYF,TGTGCCATCAGTGTAACCGGGATAAAAGGGGATACGCAGTATTTT
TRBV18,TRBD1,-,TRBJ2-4,CASSPTGTGINIQYF,TGTGCCAGCTCACCAACCGGGACAGGGATAAACATTCAGTACTTC
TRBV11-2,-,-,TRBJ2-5,CASRPHSAQKWTQYF,TGTGCCAGCAGACCCCATAGCGCTCAAAAATGGACCCAGTACTTC
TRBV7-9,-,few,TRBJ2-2,CASSLGGTENTGELFF,TGTGCCAGCAGCTTAGGCGGGACCGAGAACACCGGGGAGCTGTTTTTT
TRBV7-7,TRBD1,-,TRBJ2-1,CASSLGGTDYNEQFF,TGTGCTAGCAGCTTAGGGGGCACCGATTACAATGAGCAGTTCTTC
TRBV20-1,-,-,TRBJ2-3,CSASSSRKATDTQYF,TGCAGTGCTAGCTCTTCCAGGAAAGCCACAGATACGCAGTATTTT
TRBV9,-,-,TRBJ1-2,CASSVDGGGSYGYTF,TGTGCCAGCAGCGTAGATGGAGGGGGAAGCTATGGCTACACCTTC
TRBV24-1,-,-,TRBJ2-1,CATSAQGYPYNEQFF,TGTGCCACCAGTGCACAGGGCTACCCCTACAATGAGCAGTTCTTC
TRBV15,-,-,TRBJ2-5,CATSRGRAAQETQYF,TGTGCCACCAGCAGAGGCCGGGCAGCCCAAGAGACCCAGTACTTC
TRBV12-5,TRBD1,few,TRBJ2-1,CASGSGQGYNEQFF,TGTGCTAGTGGTTCGGGACAGGGTTACAATGAGCAGTTCTTC
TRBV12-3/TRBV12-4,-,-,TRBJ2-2,CASRVSSANTGELFF,TGTGCCAGCAGGGTCAGTAGCGCGAACACCGGGGAGCTGTTTTTT
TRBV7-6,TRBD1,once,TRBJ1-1,CASSSGQGVSMAFF,TGTGCCAGCAGCTCGGGACAGGGGGTCTCAATGGCTTTCTTT
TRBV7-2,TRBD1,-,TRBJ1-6,CASRLDRGYSPLHF,TGTGCCAGCCGCTTAGACAGGGGATATTCACCCCTCCACTTT
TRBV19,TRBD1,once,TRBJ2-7,CASSILRQGTYEQYF,TGTGCCAGTAGTATTTTGCGACAGGGAACCTACGAGCAGTACTTC
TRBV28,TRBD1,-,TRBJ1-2,CASSSAGTGGGITF,TGTGCCAGCAGTTCCGCCGGGACAGGGGGCGGAATCACCTTC
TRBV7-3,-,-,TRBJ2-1,CASSLSGWDEQFF,TGTGCCAGCAGCTTATCAGGGTGGGATGAGCAGTTCTTC
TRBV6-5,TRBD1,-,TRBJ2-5,CASSQDRATQYF,TGTGCCAGCAGTCAGGACAGGGCCACCCAGTACTTC
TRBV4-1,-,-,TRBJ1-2,CASSQDLGGYTF,TGCGCCAGCAGCCAAGACCTAGGGGGCTACACCTTC
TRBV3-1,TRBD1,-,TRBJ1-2,CASSQLDRTGSGYTF,TGTGCCAGCAGCCAGTTAGATAGGACAGGCTCTGGCTACACCTTC
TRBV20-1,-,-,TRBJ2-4,CSASPFRRGLGNIQYF,TGCAGTGCTAGTCCCTTTCGCAGGGGCCTGGGGAACATTCAGTACTTC
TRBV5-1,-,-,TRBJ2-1,CASSPRSGHYNEQFF,TGCGCCAGCAGCCCCAGGAGCGGTCACTACAATGAGCAGTTCTTC
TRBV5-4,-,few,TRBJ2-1,CASSLTENNEQFF,TGTGCCAGCAGCTTAACAGAAAACAATGAGCAGTTCTTC
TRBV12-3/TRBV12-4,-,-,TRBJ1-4,CASSNPAMAGGVEEKLFF,TGTGCCAGCAGTAACCCGGCGATGGCCGGCGGTGTGGAAGAAAAACTGTTTTTT
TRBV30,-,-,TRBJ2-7,CAWSVGYEQYF,TGTGCCTGGAGTGTCGGGTACGAGCAGTACTTC
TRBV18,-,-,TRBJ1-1,CASSRGAPEDTEAFF,TGTGCCAGCTCACGCGGGGCACCAGAAGACACTGAAGCTTTCTTT
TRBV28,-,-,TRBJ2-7,CASTQFGRWDF,TGTGCCAGCACTCAGTTTGGTCGTTGGGACTTC
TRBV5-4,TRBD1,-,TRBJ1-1,CASSLEYGTGFEAFF,TGTGCCAGCAGCTTGGAATACGGGACAGGGTTTGAAGCTTTCTTT
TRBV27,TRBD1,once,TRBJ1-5,CASRDRPNQPQHF,TGTGCCAGCCGGGACAGACCTAATCAGCCCCAGCATTTT
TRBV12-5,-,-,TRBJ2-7,CASDPDGYYEQYF,TGTGCTAGTGATCCGGACGGATACTACGAGCAGTACTTC
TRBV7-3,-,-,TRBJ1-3,CASSLIPTGNTIYF,TGTGCCAGCAGCTTAATTCCAACTGGAAACACCATATATTTT
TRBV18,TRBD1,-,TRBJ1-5,CASSPSWTGGVQPQHF,TGTGCCAGCTCACCTTCATGGACAGGGGGGGTCCAGCCCCAGCATTTT
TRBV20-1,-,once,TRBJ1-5,CSALRDSVQPQHF,TGCAGTGCCCTCAGGGATAGTGTTCAGCCCCAGCATTTT
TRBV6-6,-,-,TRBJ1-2,CASRETIRGYTF,TGTGCCAGCAGGGAGACCATCCGGGGCTACACCTTC
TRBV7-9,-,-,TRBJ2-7,CASSLEQHRYEQYF,TGTGCCAGCAGCTTAGAACAGCACCGCTACGAGCAGTACTTC
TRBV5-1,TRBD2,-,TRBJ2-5,CASSPGGTSALETQYF,TGCGCCAGCAGCCCGGGGGGGACTAGCGCGTTAGAGACCCAGTACTTC
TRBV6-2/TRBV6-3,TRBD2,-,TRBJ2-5,CASSGGARETQYF,TGTGCCAGCAGCGGGGGGGCCCGGGAGACCCAGTACTTC
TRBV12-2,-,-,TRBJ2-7,CASRSDRGPYEQYF,TGTGCAAGTCGCTCCGACAGGGGGCCCTACGAGCAGTACTTC
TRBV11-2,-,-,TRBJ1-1,CASRNKPNTEAFF,TGTGCCAGCAGAAACAAGCCGAACACTGAAGCTTTCTTT
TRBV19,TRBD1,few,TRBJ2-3,CASSRGQDTQYF,TGTGCCAGTAGTAGGGGACAGGATACGCAGTATTTT
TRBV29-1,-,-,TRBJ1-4,CSVELGGGTEKLFF,TGCAGCGTTGAACTGGGTGGGGGGACGGAGAAACTGTTTTTT
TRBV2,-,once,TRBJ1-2,CASRSDRFTYGYTF,TGTGCCAGCAGATCCGACAGGTTCACCTATGGCTACACCTTC
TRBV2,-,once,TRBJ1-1,CASSGEGAEAFF,TGTGCCAGCAGTGGAGAAGGCGCTGAAGCTTTCTTT
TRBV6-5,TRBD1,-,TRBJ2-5,CASSYRGGRETQYF,TGTGCCAGCAGTTACCGAGGGGGCAGGGAGACCCAGTACTTC
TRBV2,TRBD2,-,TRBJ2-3,CASSGLAGADTQYF,TGTGCCAGCAGTGGACTAGCGGGAGCAGATACGCAGTATTTT
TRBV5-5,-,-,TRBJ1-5,CASSIDTHRANQPQHF,TGTGCCAGCAGCATCGATACCCACAGGGCCAATCAGCCCCAGCATTTT
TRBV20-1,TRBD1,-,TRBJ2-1,CSASRDRGRVSNEQFF,TGCAGTGCTAGCAGGGACAGGGGGCGCGTGAGCAATGAGCAGTTCTTC
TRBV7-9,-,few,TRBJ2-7,CASSFSDYYEQYF,TGTGCCAGCAGCTTCTCAGATTACTACGAGCAGTACTTC
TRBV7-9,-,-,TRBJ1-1,CASSTQTQNTEAFF,TGTGCCAGCAGCACCCAGACACAGAACACTGAAGCTTTCTTT
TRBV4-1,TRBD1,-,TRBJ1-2,CASSPLLSGQGALGYTF,TGCGCCAGCAGCCCTTTATTATCGGGACAGGGGGCGCTTGGCTACACCTTC